These T cell receptor beta chains were read from a single sample in a study of blood T cells in healthy people across ages. TCRdb ran MiXCR on the 5' RACE reads and lists one entry per CDR3 protein. The sample has 1,800,000 or so distinct CDR3 sequences; 30% to 40% are singletons. Material for sequencing was blood. Receptors were obtained from a human donor in good health. The CDR3 runs from the conserved cysteine through the conserved F or W. Size is stated for part of the rows, as once, few or many counts, or as a class when the clone is expanded.

v_call	j_call	clone_size	cdr3_length	cdr3_aa
TRBV5-6	TRBJ2-2	once	16	CASSLPGWEFSGELFF
TRBV29-1	TRBJ2-5	-	14	CSVGFQGGEETQYF
TRBV20-1	TRBJ2-3	-	14	CSAGARSKWDTQYF
TRBV20-1	-	-	13	CSARQSSYNGQYF
TRBV7-3	TRBJ2-1	few	13	CASSTRLEGEQFF
TRBV30	TRBJ2-3	-	12	CACSGGADTQYF
TRBV12-3/TRBV12-4	TRBJ2-1	few	12	CASKGSYNEQFF
TRBV27	TRBJ2-7	few	16	CASSFILAGGTYEQYF
TRBV20-1	TRBJ2-3	-	14	CSARDWRGTDTQYF
TRBV20-1	TRBJ2-2	-	14	CSARLAEVTGELFF
TRBV29-1	TRBJ2-1	-	13	CSVERGNGNEQFF
TRBV5-5	TRBJ1-6	-	14	CASSSTVTNSPLHF
TRBV5-1	TRBJ2-5	few	16	CASSLGPSGGQETQYF
TRBV5-1	TRBJ2-1	-	15	CASSEGTGFLNEQFF
TRBV2	TRBJ1-2	once	13	CASRGGTYQGYTF
TRBV10-3	TRBJ1-2	few	17	CAISESLGQGTSYGYTF
TRBV7-2	TRBJ1-2	-	13	CASSLRRGRGYTF
TRBV7-9	TRBJ1-1	-	16	CASSSKGSPLNTEAFF
TRBV7-9	TRBJ2-3	-	14	CASSPPGEGNTQYF
TRBV5-1	TRBJ1-6	-	15	CASSLGQGHNSPLHF
TRBV6-1	TRBJ2-1	few	13	CASSEVDSPEQFF
TRBV20-1	TRBJ2-1	-	13	CSARDFPGNEQFF
TRBV7-9	TRBJ1-4	-	14	CASSLLSRHGELFF
TRBV29-1	TRBJ1-4	many	11	CSVEQGEKLFF
TRBV7-8	TRBJ1-5	many	14	CASSLASRNQPQHF
TRBV27	TRBJ2-4	few	13	CASMGTGKNIQYF
TRBV7-3	TRBJ2-1	many	15	CASSLISGETNEQFF
TRBV5-1	TRBJ2-5	-	14	CASSLSAGKETQYF
TRBV27	TRBJ2-7	-	16	CASSLGTAGGVHEQYF
TRBV5-1	TRBJ2-1	few	15	CASSPRQGAPGEQFF
TRBV29-1	TRBJ2-7	few	14	CSVAVAWGSYEQYF
TRBV5-1	TRBJ1-2	-	17	CTGSGAGGKEPNYGYTF
TRBV10-3	TRBJ2-3	few	13	CAITGGSTDTQYF
TRBV7-2	TRBJ2-7	few	13	CASSLSGVPEQYF
TRBV29-1	TRBJ2-5	many	14	CSAPASRAQETQYF
TRBV2	TRBJ2-5	-	13	CASSDGVGETQYF
TRBV7-9	TRBJ2-3	-	13	CASTPGVTDTQYF
TRBV7-2	TRBJ2-7	few	15	CASSWSGGDLYEQYF
TRBV6-6	TRBJ2-5	-	12	CASNRPGETQYF
TRBV7-9	TRBJ1-2	-	15	CASSLVHPGQNGYTF
TRBV6-2/TRBV6-3	TRBJ2-1	few	12	CASRSRGSEQFF
TRBV12-3/TRBV12-4	TRBJ1-2	few	13	CASSDTESYGYTF
TRBV25-1	TRBJ2-5	few	13	CASSQGSRETQYF
TRBV12-3/TRBV12-4	-	once	15	CASSSFGTGCYEQYF
TRBV12-3/TRBV12-4	TRBJ2-2	-	16	CASSQPGQGWTGELFF